Listed below are T cell receptor beta chains from one sample, sequenced in a study of T-cell memory formation after mild COVID-19. TCRdb passed the 5' RACE reads through MiXCR, listing each CDR3 protein once. The sample holds about 180,000 distinct CDR3 sequences, under 20% seen once. The sample was PBMCs or a T cell subset sorted from them (not recorded which). The receptors derive from a man aged 18 to 30 who had mild COVID-19 (a few samples of this study predate the infection). Cell type and time point are not known. The CDR3 runs from the conserved cysteine through the conserved F or W. The order of the fields is D gene, J gene, V gene, clone size, CDR3 protein, CDR3 DNA. A D gene is named only where the DNA matches it firmly. Size values are once, few and many counts, or a class for expanded clones, and some rows have none.

D: .
J: TRBJ2-1
V: TRBV12-3/TRBV12-4
size: .
CDR3: CASTLGGGDEQFF
DNA: TGTGCCAGCACCTTGGGTGGGGGCGATGAGCAGTTCTTC

D: TRBD1
J: TRBJ1-5
V: TRBV6-1
size: few
CDR3: CASRLQGLGNQPQHF
DNA: TGTGCCAGCAGACTACAGGGGTTGGGCAATCAGCCCCAGCATTTT

D: .
J: TRBJ2-5
V: TRBV2
size: few
CDR3: CASCGDQETQYF
DNA: TGTGCCAGCTGCGGAGACCAAGAGACCCAGTACTTC

D: .
J: TRBJ2-5
V: TRBV7-9
size: .
CDR3: CASSWVGARETQYF
DNA: TGTGCCAGCAGCTGGGTGGGGGCCCGGGAGACCCAGTACTTC

D: .
J: TRBJ1-4
V: TRBV5-1
size: .
CDR3: CASSLGQAFNEKLFF
DNA: TGCGCCAGCAGCTTGGGGCAGGCGTTTAATGAAAAACTGTTTTTT

D: .
J: TRBJ2-1
V: TRBV12-3/TRBV12-4
size: many
CDR3: CASSLRRIYNEQFF
DNA: TGTGCCAGCAGTTTACGCCGGATCTACAATGAGCAGTTCTTC

D: .
J: TRBJ2-6
V: TRBV5-1
size: .
CDR3: CASSPEVAGANVLTF
DNA: TGCGCCAGCAGCCCGGAAGTGGCCGGGGCCAACGTCCTGACTTTC

D: .
J: TRBJ2-5
V: TRBV7-2
size: many
CDR3: CASSLAPVRTQYF
DNA: TGTGCCAGCAGCTTAGCGCCCGTACGGACCCAGTACTTC

D: .
J: TRBJ1-1
V: TRBV9
size: .
CDR3: CASSVRGDTEAFF
DNA: TGTGCCAGCAGCGTCCGGGGGGACACTGAAGCTTTCTTT

D: .
J: TRBJ2-1
V: TRBV2
size: few
CDR3: CASGGQYYNEQFF
DNA: TGTGCCAGCGGGGGGCAATACTACAATGAGCAGTTCTTC

D: .
J: TRBJ1-1
V: TRBV7-9
size: .
CDR3: CASSLEGESEAFF
DNA: TGTGCCAGCAGCTTAGAAGGTGAATCTGAAGCTTTCTTT

D: .
J: TRBJ1-1
V: TRBV2
size: .
CDR3: CASSESRGPEAFF
DNA: TGTGCCAGCAGTGAATCCCGGGGGCCTGAAGCTTTCTTT

D: .
J: TRBJ1-3
V: TRBV28
size: few
CDR3: CASSPTRGLIGGNTIYF
DNA: TGTGCCAGCAGCCCTACCAGGGGCCTAATAGGTGGAAACACCATATATTTT

D: TRBD1
J: TRBJ2-1
V: TRBV9
size: few
CDR3: CASSVGQDGEQFF
DNA: TGTGCCAGCAGCGTGGGACAGGATGGAGAGCAGTTCTTC

D: .
J: TRBJ1-3
V: TRBV18
size: .
CDR3: CASSPAGVSGNTIYF
DNA: TGTGCCAGCTCACCAGCAGGGGTCTCTGGAAACACCATATATTTT

D: TRBD2
J: TRBJ2-7
V: TRBV7-2
size: few
CDR3: CASSVQGLAGTYYEQYF
DNA: TGTGCCAGCAGCGTCCAGGGACTAGCGGGGACTTACTACGAGCAGTACTTC

D: TRBD2
J: TRBJ2-1
V: TRBV6-5
size: .
CDR3: CASSYSAGGPNEQFF
DNA: TGTGCCAGCAGTTACTCGGCGGGGGGGCCGAATGAGCAGTTCTTC

D: TRBD1
J: TRBJ2-3
V: TRBV7-3
size: .
CDR3: CASSAQAGRGLSDTQYF
DNA: TGTGCCAGCAGCGCCCAGGCCGGCAGGGGGCTTTCAGATACGCAGTATTTT

D: .
J: TRBJ2-1
V: TRBV5-1
size: .
CDR3: CASSLLSGGNEQFF
DNA: TGCGCCAGCAGCCTTTTGTCTGGGGGGAATGAGCAGTTCTTC

D: TRBD1
J: TRBJ1-1
V: TRBV7-8
size: many
CDR3: CASSPRTGTNTEAFF
DNA: TGTGCCAGCAGCCCGAGGACAGGGACGAACACTGAAGCTTTCTTT

D: .
J: TRBJ1-2
V: TRBV2
size: few
CDR3: CASTSPERSNYGYTF
DNA: TGTGCCAGCACTTCCCCTGAACGGAGTAACTATGGCTACACCTTC

D: TRBD1
J: TRBJ1-5
V: TRBV5-6
size: .
CDR3: CASSLKPGQGAHQPQHF
DNA: TGTGCCAGCAGCCTAAAACCGGGACAGGGGGCCCATCAGCCCCAGCATTTT

D: .
J: TRBJ2-2
V: TRBV6-2/TRBV6-3
size: few
CDR3: CASGDRVGELFF
DNA: TGTGCCAGCGGGGACCGAGTCGGGGAGCTGTTTTTT

D: .
J: TRBJ2-7
V: TRBV9
size: few
CDR3: CASSVAGTLSYEQYF
DNA: TGTGCCAGCAGCGTAGCCGGGACTCTATCCTACGAGCAGTACTTC

D: .
J: TRBJ2-3
V: TRBV5-1
size: .
CDR3: CASSLAPDTQYF
DNA: TGCGCCAGCAGCTTGGCCCCAGATACGCAGTATTTT

D: .
J: TRBJ1-5
V: TRBV15
size: .
CDR3: CATSIPGTVAKPQHF
DNA: TGTGCCACCAGCATTCCAGGGACGGTCGCTAAGCCCCAGCATTTT

D: .
J: TRBJ2-3
V: TRBV6-5
size: .
CDR3: CASRAWTATDTQYF
DNA: TGTGCCAGCAGAGCATGGACGGCCACAGATACGCAGTATTTT

D: TRBD2
J: TRBJ2-7
V: TRBV3-1
size: once
CDR3: CASSRLAGGTYEQYF
DNA: TGTGCCAGCAGCCGGTTAGCGGGGGGGACCTACGAGCAGTACTTC

D: .
J: TRBJ2-2
V: TRBV25-1
size: .
CDR3: CASSVSTNTGELFF
DNA: TGTGCCAGCAGTGTTAGTACGAACACCGGGGAGCTGTTTTTT

D: TRBD1
J: TRBJ1-4
V: TRBV29-1
size: few
CDR3: CSAEQGATNEKLFF
DNA: TGCAGCGCTGAGCAGGGGGCCACTAATGAAAAACTGTTTTTT

D: TRBD1
J: TRBJ2-1
V: TRBV7-2
size: .
CDR3: CASSLALGQVGIFF
DNA: TGTGCCAGCAGCTTAGCCCTTGGACAGGTTGGGATATTCTTC

D: .
J: TRBJ2-3
V: TRBV20-1
size: few
CDR3: CSARAQTNTQYF
DNA: TGCAGTGCTAGAGCCCAGACGAATACGCAGTATTTT

D: .
J: TRBJ1-6
V: TRBV6-5
size: .
CDR3: CASSRPGSISYNSPLHF
DNA: TGTGCCAGCAGTAGGCCAGGATCAATCTCCTATAATTCACCCCTCCACTTT

D: .
J: TRBJ2-3
V: TRBV7-2
size: .
CDR3: CASSFLSRDTQYF
DNA: TGTGCCAGCAGCTTCCTGTCGCGGGATACGCAGTATTTT

D: TRBD1
J: TRBJ1-1
V: TRBV5-1
size: .
CDR3: CATKGQGMDTEAFF
DNA: TGCGCCACCAAGGGACAGGGGATGGACACTGAAGCTTTCTTT

D: .
J: TRBJ1-5
V: TRBV27
size: many
CDR3: CASSFGRDQPQHF
DNA: TGTGCCAGCAGTTTCGGGAGGGACCAGCCCCAGCATTTT

D: TRBD2
J: TRBJ2-7
V: TRBV12-3/TRBV12-4
size: .
CDR3: CASSSTSGGAYEQYF
DNA: TGTGCCAGCAGTTCTACTAGCGGGGGGGCCTACGAGCAGTACTTC

D: .
J: TRBJ2-3
V: TRBV18
size: few
CDR3: CASSPTDTQYF
DNA: TGTGCCAGCTCACCCACAGATACGCAGTATTTT

D: TRBD1
J: TRBJ2-1
V: TRBV20-1
size: few
CDR3: CSAPLRAGTAKYNEQFF
DNA: TGCAGTGCCCCGCTAAGGGCCGGGACAGCAAAGTACAATGAGCAGTTCTTC

D: TRBD2
J: TRBJ2-3
V: TRBV4-1
size: many
CDR3: CASSQEGLPSTDTQYF
DNA: TGCGCCAGCAGCCAAGAGGGACTACCTAGCACAGATACGCAGTATTTT

D: .
J: TRBJ2-5
V: TRBV10-3
size: .
CDR3: CAISLGRETQYF
DNA: TGTGCCATCTCCCTGGGGAGGGAGACCCAGTACTTC

D: .
J: TRBJ1-5
V: TRBV12-3/TRBV12-4
size: .
CDR3: CASRSRGHGNQPQHF
DNA: TGTGCCAGCAGATCCCGGGGGCACGGCAATCAGCCCCAGCATTTT

D: TRBD1
J: TRBJ1-2
V: TRBV3-1
size: .
CDR3: CASSSRQGSLRGYTF
DNA: TGTGCCAGCAGCTCGCGACAGGGGAGTTTGCGAGGCTACACCTTC

D: .
J: TRBJ1-5
V: TRBV6-5
size: few
CDR3: CASTLRAGDSNQPQHF
DNA: TGTGCCAGCACCCTACGGGCAGGAGATAGCAATCAGCCCCAGCATTTT

D: .
J: TRBJ1-1
V: TRBV30
size: .
CDR3: CAYGQLNTEAFF
DNA: TGTGCCTACGGGCAGCTGAACACTGAAGCTTTCTTT

D: .
J: TRBJ1-2
V: TRBV24-1
size: few
CDR3: CATSDSQRGYTF
DNA: TGTGCCACCAGTGATTCCCAACGAGGCTACACCTTC

D: .
J: TRBJ1-1
V: TRBV20-1
size: few
CDR3: CSARDPENTEAFF
DNA: TGCAGTGCTAGGGACCCAGAGAACACTGAAGCTTTCTTT

D: .
J: TRBJ2-5
V: TRBV18
size: many
CDR3: CASSPAVQETQYF
DNA: TGTGCCAGCTCACCTGCCGTACAAGAGACCCAGTACTTC

D: TRBD1
J: TRBJ2-1
V: TRBV5-1
size: .
CDR3: CASSFLTGNYNEQFF
DNA: TGCGCCAGCAGCTTCCTGACAGGGAATTACAATGAGCAGTTCTTC

D: .
J: TRBJ2-1
V: TRBV27
size: .
CDR3: CASSLGRGEQFF
DNA: TGTGCCAGCAGTTTGGGTCGAGGCGAGCAGTTCTTC

D: .
J: TRBJ2-3
V: TRBV7-2
size: .
CDR3: CASSPLTGVHYTQYF
DNA: TGTGCCAGCTCCCCGCTGACAGGCGTTCATTATACGCAGTATTTT